The 32 T cell receptor beta chains reported below all come from one sample, sequenced in a study of cytomegalovirus exposure and HLA in healthy donors. PCR employed 60 Vbeta and 13 Jbeta primers. Here immunoSEQ multiplex PCR was the method, and the copy in TCRdb shows in-frame clones only, minus some. Among over 100,000 clones listed, around three fifths were seen once. The sample comprised PBMCs. These receptors originate from a woman aged 40 to 50 in good health and CMV-seronegative.

The V gene is TRBV5-3, the J gene TRBJ1-2; D is perhaps TRBD1 (6 bases). TRBV5-3 is annotated as an ORF whose role is uncertain. The V end was cut by 4 bases, the J end by 8 bases, with 12 bases between. The CDR3 length is 12 residues. CDR3 residues: CARSAPGDGYTF. CDR3 nucleotides: TGTGCCAGAAGCGCACCAGGGGACGGCTACACCTTC.

V is TRBV6-5 and J is TRBJ1-1, with D possibly being TRBD1 (6 bases). Germline lookup yields CDR1 MNHEY and CDR2 SVGAGI. The germline V and J ends were trimmed by 0 bases and 5 bases, with 13 bases remaining between them. The CDR3 runs to 15 residues. As DNA, the CDR3 is TGTGCCAGCAGTTACTCAGCAGGGGTCGGGACTGAAGCTTTCTTT. Its translation: CASSYSAGVGTEAFF.

J is TRBJ2-5 and V is TRBV5-1, with D possibly matching TRBD1 (5 bases). Germline assignment: CDR1 SGHRS and CDR2 YFSETQ. The CDR3 has 14 amino acids. Between the trimmed V and J ends, which lost 0 bases and 4 bases, there was a span of 10 bases. The CDR3 DNA reads TGCGCCAGCAGCTTGGAGGCAGGGCGAGAGACCCAGTACTTC. Protein product: CASSLEAGRETQYF.

The chain is built from TRBV7-9 and TRBJ1-4; TRBD1 agrees at 7 bases. CDR1 is SEHNR, CDR2 FQNEAQ, per germline (reference sequence). Losses at the gene ends were 6 bases for V and 8 bases for J; bases not matched to a gene: 6. This CDR3 comprises 13 residues. DNA of the CDR3: TGTGCCAGCAGTTTCTCCAGGGGGGAAAAACTGTTTTTT. Protein: CASSFSRGEKLFF.

In this sample, this clone turned up a few times. The J gene is TRBJ2-5, the V gene TRBV19; 7 positions agree with TRBD2. V lost 5 bases to trimming and J lost 2 bases; unmatched junction nucleotides: 5. CDR3 size: 14 residues. Per germline, CDR1 LNHDA and CDR2 SQIVND (reference sequence). CDR3 in DNA: TGTGCCAGTAGTCTCGGGACTACTCAAGAGACCCAGTACTTC. This sequence encodes CASSLGTTQETQYF.

This chain joins TRBV5-5 and TRBJ2-7, with D tentatively TRBD1 (6 bases). Germline CDR1 reads SGHKS; CDR2 reads YYEKEE (reference sequence). V was clipped by 4 bases and J by 5 bases, with 7 bases between them. The CDR3 spans 11 residues. CDR3: CASSPGDEQYF. Written as DNA, the CDR3 is TGTGCCAGCAGCCCAGGGGACGAGCAGTACTTC.

The chain is built from TRBV11-1 and TRBJ2-3; the D is unclear. CDR1 SGHAT and CDR2 FQDESV come from the germline V gene (reference sequence). The CDR3 contains 11 residues. Trimming took off 4 bases at V and 6 bases at J, with 5 bases between the two ends. The CDR3 region has the DNA TGTGCCAGCAGCTCCCGTGATACGCAGTATTTT. Its translation is CASSSRDTQYF. Looking up the rest from reference TRBV11-1 and TRBJ2-3 gives the full variable domain: EAEVAQSPRYKITEKSQAVAFWCDPISGHATLYWYRQILGQGPELLVQFQDESVVDDSQLPKDRFSAERLKGVDSTLKIQPAELGDSAMYLCASSSRDTQYFGPGTRLTVL.

The CDR3 DNA is TGTGCCAGCAGTTTGGACCACAGGACAGCCGAAAAACTGTTTTTT. This encodes CASSLDHRTAEKLFF. The chain links TRBV27 to TRBJ1-4; a weak D match, TRBD1 (6 bases). The ends were cut back, 3 bases at V and 8 bases at J, with 16 bases in the middle. Germline-derived CDR1 and CDR2 are MNHEY and SMNVEV (reference sequence). This CDR3 is 15 amino acids long.

The genes are TRBV5-1 and TRBJ1-5, with D tentatively TRBD1 (5 bases). The ends were cut back, 4 bases at V and 3 bases at J, with 11 bases in the middle. This CDR3 region has 14 residues. Germline V gives CDR1 SGHRS, CDR2 YFSETQ. The CDR3 DNA sequence: TGCGCCAGCAGCACCGGACACTCCAATCAGCCCCAGCATTTT. Its protein is CASSTGHSNQPQHF. Full variable domain (remainder filled in from reference TRBV5-1 and TRBJ1-5): KAGVTQTPRYLIKTRGQQVTLSCSPISGHRSVSWYQQTPGQGLQFLFEYFSETQRNKGNFPGRFSGRQFSNSRSEMNVSTLELGDSALYLCASSTGHSNQPQHFGDGTRLSIL.

This sequence joins TRBV5-8 and TRBJ1-1; 9 bases are shared with TRBD1. This CDR3 is 15 amino acids long. From germline, CDR1 is SGHTS and CDR2 YDEGEE. The trim removed 2 bases at V and 2 bases at J, leaving 4 bases unmatched. CDR3 amino acids: CASSFRTGANTEAFF. CDR3 nucleotide sequence: TGTGCCAGCAGCTTCCGGACAGGGGCCAACACTGAAGCTTTCTTT.

This clone has only a few counts. The chain is built from TRBV4-1 and TRBJ2-3; TRBD2 aligns across 9 bases. Germline lookup yields CDR1 MGHRA and CDR2 YSYEKL. Trimming took 0 bases from V and 9 from J; bases not matched to a gene: 13. CDR3 length: 17 residues. The CDR3 loop reads CASSQDKGGGVRGTQYF. CDR3 coding DNA: TGCGCCAGCAGCCAAGATAAGGGCGGGGGGGTCCGAGGCACGCAGTATTTT.

This sequence joins TRBV7-9 and TRBJ2-7, with a weak D call TRBD2 (5 bases). The V and J ends lost 1 base and 2 bases respectively, with 9 bases between them. Per germline, CDR1 SEHNR and CDR2 FQNEAQ (reference sequence). The CDR3 runs 14 residues. As DNA, the CDR3 is TGTGCCAGCAGCTTAGAAGAGACTACCTACGAGCAGTACTTC. It encodes CASSLEETTYEQYF.

The chain employs TRBV6-6 and TRBJ2-2; tentative D call: TRBD1 (6 bases). Looked up from germline, CDR1 is MNHNY and CDR2 is SVGAGI (reference sequence). CDR3 length: 14 residues. Trimming took off 6 bases at V and 6 bases at J, with 14 bases between the two ends. As DNA, the CDR3 is TGTGCCAGCAGGGACAGAGTGGGCTCCGGGGAGCTGTTTTTT. It encodes CASRDRVGSGELFF.

In its sample, this clone was seen a few times. J is TRBJ1-1 and V is TRBV6-5; TRBD1 matches 8 bases. CDR1 MNHEY and CDR2 SVGAGI come from the germline V gene. There are 14 residues in the CDR3. Trimming cost V 2 bases and J 2 bases; bases outside gene matches: 1. This CDR3 reads CASSYGQGNTEAFF. CDR3 bases: TGTGCCAGCAGTTACGGACAGGGAAACACTGAAGCTTTCTTT.

This chain uses TRBV10-3 with TRBJ1-2; maybe TRBD1 (5 bases). Germline values: CDR1 ENHRY, CDR2 SYGVKD. This CDR3 has 18 amino acids. V gave up 0 bases and J gave up 4 bases, with 21 bases separating them. CDR3 amino acids: CAISESGTGTGDFYGYTF. The CDR3 DNA reads TGTGCCATCAGTGAGTCTGGAACCGGGACGGGGGATTTCTATGGCTACACCTTC.

This clone turned up a few times. J is TRBJ1-5 and V is TRBV5-1; D not certain. The CDR3 runs 18 residues. Germline CDR1 and CDR2: SGHRS and YFSETQ. Trimming shortened V by 4 bases and J by 0 bases, and 20 bases separated the two germline ends. The CDR3 here is CASSTGSGRRYSNQPQHF. The CDR3 DNA reads TGCGCCAGCAGCACCGGAAGCGGACGGAGATATAGCAATCAGCCCCAGCATTTT.

The chain couples TRBV6-5 to TRBJ2-7; TRBD1 agrees at 9 bases. This CDR3 spans 13 amino acids. The J segment lost 4 bases and the V segment lost 6 bases, leaving 4 bases of the junction unmatched. Germline loops: CDR1 MNHEY, CDR2 SVGAGI. CDR3 loop: CASRTGGEYEQYF. The CDR3 nucleotides are TGTGCCAGCAGGACAGGGGGGGAGTACGAGCAGTACTTC.

This clone has a handful of counts. The J gene is TRBJ2-5, the V gene TRBV4-1; TRBD1 matches at 7 bases. The end of the DNA fits TRBJ2-7 better, so the J call may be wrong. Germline V lookup: CDR1 MGHRA, CDR2 YSYEKL. There are 18 residues in the CDR3. The CDR3 region has the DNA TGCGCCAGCAGCCGACAGGGTGCGAGGGCCCGGAGCTCCTACGAGCAGTACTTC. It encodes CASSRQGARARSSYEQYF.

This chain uses TRBV11-3 with TRBJ2-3; 9 bases map to TRBD2. Germline lookup yields CDR1 SGHNT and CDR2 YENEEA. With 5 bases clipped from V and 6 bases from J, the junction kept 9 bases outside the gene matches. The CDR3 totals 15 residues. The CDR3 spells CASSASFLAGDTQYF. As DNA, the CDR3 is TGTGCCAGCAGCGCTAGCTTCCTAGCGGGGGATACGCAGTATTTT.

This clone rates as medium-sized. V and J are TRBV6-5 and TRBJ1-1, with D hard to call. The CDR3 totals 14 residues. V lost 2 bases and J lost 1, with 8 bases in between. CDR1 MNHEY and CDR2 SVGAGI come from the germline V gene. CDR3 loop: CASSYDAGNTEAFF. In nucleotides, the CDR3 is TGTGCCAGCAGTTACGATGCGGGGAACACTGAAGCTTTCTTT.

The V call is TRBV15, the J call TRBJ1-5; the match to TRBD1 covers 7 bases. Germline CDR1 and CDR2: LNHNV and YYDKDF (reference sequence). The CDR3 loop spans 18 amino acids. Trimming removed 0 bases from V and 0 bases from J; junction bases left unmatched: 8. CDR3 in amino acids: CATSRDLATGFSNQPQHF. CDR3 DNA: TGTGCCACCAGCAGAGATCTCGCGACAGGGTTTAGCAATCAGCCCCAGCATTTT. The variable domain in full, with the rest retrieved from reference TRBV15 and TRBJ1-5, is DAMVIQNPRYQVTQFGKPVTLSCSQTLNHNVMYWYQQKSSQAPKLLFHYYDKDFNNEADTPDNFQSRRPNTSFCFLDIRSPGLGDTAMYLCATSRDLATGFSNQPQHFGDGTRLSIL.

The rearrangement links TRBV5-1 to TRBJ1-5; 8 nucleotides line up with TRBD1. CDR1 SGHRS and CDR2 YFSETQ come from the germline V gene. The V segment lost 4 bases and the J segment 2 bases; nucleotides outside the gene matches: 8. This CDR3 comprises 16 residues. CDR3 nucleotides: TGCGCCAGCAGCCCTACTGGACAGGGCGGCAATCAGCCCCAGCATTTT. This gives the protein CASSPTGQGGNQPQHF.

This chain joins TRBV5-6 and TRBJ2-7; TRBD2 is a possible D gene (6 bases). V gave up 4 bases and J gave up 5 bases, with 16 bases separating them. Germline assignment: CDR1 SGHDT and CDR2 YYEEEE. There are 14 residues in the CDR3. The CDR3 DNA is TGTGCCAGCAGCACGATTGATACTAGCAACGAGCAGTACTTC. Translating gives CASSTIDTSNEQYF.

The chain combines TRBV6-5 with TRBJ2-5; possible D gene TRBD1, 6 bases. The CDR3 is 15 residues long. Germline assignment: CDR1 MNHEY and CDR2 SVGAGI. V was pared by 8 bases and J by 4 bases, with 20 bases between. Here the CDR3 DNA reads TGTGCCAGCGCCCCCGTGGGGGCTCTAGGAGAGACCCAGTACTTC. Translation gives CASAPVGALGETQYF.

This clone was found a few times. The V call is TRBV30, the J call TRBJ1-1, with TRBD1 as a possible D gene (6 bases). Germline CDR1 reads GTSNPN; CDR2 reads SVGIG (reference sequence). The CDR3 spans 13 residues. V lost 2 bases and J lost 1, with 8 bases in between. The CDR3 DNA reads as TGTGCCTGGAGTCTACAGGGGAACACTGAAGCTTTCTTT. This encodes CAWSLQGNTEAFF.

The J gene is TRBJ1-2, the V gene TRBV6-5; D gene unclear. Per the germline V gene, CDR1 is MNHEY and CDR2 is SVGAGI. The ends were cut back, 2 bases at V and 4 bases at J, with 11 bases in the middle. This CDR3 contains 14 residues. The CDR3 loop reads CASSYDGPAYGYTF. DNA of the CDR3: TGTGCCAGCAGTTACGATGGGCCGGCCTATGGCTACACCTTC.

The chain joins TRBV9 to TRBJ2-2, with D maybe TRBD2 (5 bases). This CDR3 has 15 amino acids. CDR1 SGDLS and CDR2 YYNGEE come from the germline V gene. Between the trimmed V and J ends, which lost 0 bases and 5 bases, there was a span of 11 bases. The CDR3, as DNA: TGTGCCAGCAGCGTAGACTACAGCGGAACCGGGGAGCTGTTTTTT. Its protein is CASSVDYSGTGELFF.

V gene TRBV5-6 combines with J gene TRBJ2-1; tentative D call: TRBD2 (6 bases). The CDR3 contains 12 residues. V dropped 3 bases and J dropped 8 bases, with 9 bases sitting between them. Germline CDR1 and CDR2: SGHDT and YYEEEE. The CDR3 bases are TGTGCCAGCAGCTCGGGACTCTATGAGCAGTTCTTC. Translation gives CASSSGLYEQFF.

The chain recombines TRBV7-9 with TRBJ1-5, with unresolved D. Germline V gives CDR1 SEHNR, CDR2 FQNEAQ (reference sequence). The CDR3 covers 15 residues. V was pared by 2 bases and J by 3 bases, with 11 bases between. This chain's CDR3 is CASSLTGNANQPQHF. The CDR3 nucleotides are TGTGCCAGCAGCTTAACGGGTAACGCCAATCAGCCCCAGCATTTT.

The rearrangement joins TRBV10-1 to TRBJ2-2; TRBD1 might be the D (5 bases). Germline loops: CDR1 WNHNN, CDR2 SYGVQD (reference sequence). The CDR3 contains 16 residues. Trimming shortened V by 1 base and J by 3 bases, and 12 bases separated the two germline ends. Here the CDR3 reads CASSEWAGSDTGELFF. CDR3 DNA: TGCGCCAGCAGTGAGTGGGCAGGGTCGGACACCGGGGAGCTGTTTTTT.

The J gene is TRBJ2-1, the V gene TRBV18; 7 bases align to TRBD2. This CDR3 comprises 15 residues. Trimming removed 0 bases from V and 6 bases from J; junction bases left unmatched: 5. Germline V gene sequence: CDR1 KGHSH, CDR2 LQKENI. The CDR3 DNA sequence: TGTGCCAGCTCACCACCGAGTGGGGGGGGCAATGAGCAGTTCTTC. This encodes CASSPPSGGGNEQFF.

The CDR3 protein is CASSLGRGGQGAYEQYF. The DNA for the CDR3 is TGTGCCAGCAGCTTAGGCCGGGGGGGACAGGGGGCCTACGAGCAGTACTTC. This chain connects TRBV13 to TRBJ2-7, with 11 bases identical to TRBD1. V gave up 0 bases and J gave up 2 bases; unmatched junction bases: 6. Per germline, CDR1 PRHDT and CDR2 FYEKMQ (reference sequence). The length of the CDR3 is 17 residues.